This TCR beta chain was sequenced for a study of cytomegalovirus exposure and HLA in healthy donors. Study-level background: The roughly 120 validation repertoires, a later analysis reported, used the same platform as the roughly 710 first-cohort repertoires.

Measured with immunoSEQ multiplex PCR; TCRdb has only the in-frame clones, and not every one. The sample has some 150,000 clones; roughly 86% are singletons. With 4 bases removed from V and 2 bases from J, the gap between germline ends came to 15 bases. In germline, CDR1 is SGDLS, CDR2 YYNGEE. This CDR3 region has 15 residues. Details on this clone: The antigen remains undetermined.

It was the approximately 130-subject validation cohort, separate from the approximately 620-subject first cohort, to which the donors belonged. Broader study findings: In vitro assays verified that a few CMV-associated chains recognized CMV antigens specifically. According to a subsequent analysis, TCR clusters identified in the first cohort showed a tendency to co-occur across the roughly 120 validation repertoires.

The TCR originated in a man aged 18 to 30 in good health and CMV-seropositive. The rearrangement joins TRBV9 to TRBJ2-5; TRBD2 is a possible D gene (5 bases). The sample was PBMCs. CDR3: CASSPEGLIQETQYF. The CDR3, as DNA: TGTGCCAGCAGCCCCGAAGGACTTATACAAGAGACCCAGTACTTC.